This T cell receptor (beta chain) was captured by sequencing in a study of T cell clusters in autoimmune cytopenias. Study results and caveats: TRB repertoire shifts in secondary cytopenia and chronic lymphocytic leukemia mostly reflected lymphoma, not autoimmunity.

Each sample's input was roughly 230 ng genomic DNA, some 34,000 genome equivalents. Multiplex touch-down PCR amplified TRB using TRB-A and TRB-B pools in one tube. TCRdb reprocessed the multiplex PCR reads and stores each CDR3 protein as one record, lacking DNA. The listing records approximately 11,000 distinct CDR3 sequences. Frequency places this clonotype as medium-sized. What it binds is unknown. The CDR3 runs 12 residues. The same data also contributed to another study, on T cell repertoires in aging, cancer and after chemotherapy. Per that paper: Over several months to years, re-sampled healthy donor repertoires clearly shared clones.

The chain recombines TRBV12-3 or TRBV12-4 with TRBJ1-6; TCRdb calls TRBD1, which cannot be checked without DNA. The receptor was isolated from a human donor in good health. The sequenced sample consisted of peripheral blood. The chain's CDR3 is CASSPDSDKIHF.